These T cell receptor beta chains were read from a single sample in a study of regulatory T cells in long-lasting Graves disease. Using its own MiXCR run on the multiplex PCR reads, TCRdb lists one record per CDR3 protein. The sample has about 470,000 distinct CDR3 sequences, roughly a fifth seen once. The sequencing used peripheral blood mononuclear cells (PBMCs), collected when the disease was refractory, from a patient treated with antithyroid drugs. Receptor source: a female donor with Graves disease. The CDR3 runs from the conserved cysteine through the conserved F or W. A D gene is named only where the DNA matches it firmly. Clone size, where shown, is once, few, many, or a class for clones that have expanded.

TRBV19	TRBJ1-2	many	NA	CASSTGINYGYTF	TGTGCCAGCAGTACCGGGATCAACTATGGCTACACCTTC
TRBV6-1	TRBJ1-5	many	NA	CASRTLEDTNLQPQHF	TGTGCCAGCAGAACCCTGGAGGACACCAATTTACAGCCCCAGCATTTT
TRBV30	TRBJ1-1	NA	NA	CAWMAFRNTEAFF	TGTGCCTGGATGGCCTTTAGGAACACTGAAGCTTTCTTT
TRBV28	TRBJ2-7	many	TRBD1	CASSLGSWDSPYEQYF	TGTGCCAGCAGTTTAGGAAGTTGGGACAGCCCCTACGAGCAGTACTTC
TRBV9	TRBJ2-5	many	TRBD1	CASSVGTGQETQYF	TGTGCCAGCAGCGTAGGGACAGGCCAAGAGACCCAGTACTTC
TRBV5-4	TRBJ1-3	NA	TRBD1	CASSLWLSGDSFGNTIYF	TGTGCCAGCAGCTTGTGGCTTTCCGGGGACAGTTTTGGAAACACCATATATTTT
TRBV9	TRBJ2-7	few	TRBD2	CASSVSGSPSYEQYF	TGTGCCAGCAGCGTTAGCGGGAGTCCATCCTACGAGCAGTACTTC
TRBV5-1	TRBJ2-1	NA	TRBD2	CASSFAGGPSNEQFF	TGCGCCAGCAGCTTCGCGGGAGGGCCCAGCAATGAGCAGTTCTTC
TRBV5-1	TRBJ1-1	NA	NA	CASSSSHIASSNTEAFF	TGCGCCAGCAGCTCCTCCCACATAGCCTCCTCAAACACTGAAGCTTTCTTT
TRBV6-1	TRBJ2-5	many	TRBD2	CASSLLAGGPKETQYF	TGTGCCAGCAGTCTCCTAGCGGGAGGGCCAAAAGAGACCCAGTACTTC
TRBV2	TRBJ1-1	many	NA	CASSESGAFRATEAFF	TGTGCCAGCAGTGAATCGGGGGCTTTCCGGGCTACTGAAGCTTTCTTT
TRBV11-2	TRBJ2-2	NA	NA	CASSLEGAVNTGELFF	TGTGCCAGCAGCTTAGAGGGGGCAGTGAACACCGGGGAGCTGTTTTTT
TRBV12-3/TRBV12-4	TRBJ1-2	many	NA	CASSSGLRLYGYTF	TGTGCCAGCAGTTCTGGACTCCGCCTCTATGGCTACACCTTC
TRBV11-2	TRBJ1-1	many	NA	CASSLDPRGSRDVTEAFF	TGTGCCAGCAGCTTAGATCCAAGGGGGTCTAGAGACGTCACTGAAGCTTTCTTT
TRBV15	TRBJ1-2	NA	NA	CATSRDRTDRYGYTF	TGTGCCACCAGCAGAGACAGGACGGACCGCTATGGCTACACCTTC